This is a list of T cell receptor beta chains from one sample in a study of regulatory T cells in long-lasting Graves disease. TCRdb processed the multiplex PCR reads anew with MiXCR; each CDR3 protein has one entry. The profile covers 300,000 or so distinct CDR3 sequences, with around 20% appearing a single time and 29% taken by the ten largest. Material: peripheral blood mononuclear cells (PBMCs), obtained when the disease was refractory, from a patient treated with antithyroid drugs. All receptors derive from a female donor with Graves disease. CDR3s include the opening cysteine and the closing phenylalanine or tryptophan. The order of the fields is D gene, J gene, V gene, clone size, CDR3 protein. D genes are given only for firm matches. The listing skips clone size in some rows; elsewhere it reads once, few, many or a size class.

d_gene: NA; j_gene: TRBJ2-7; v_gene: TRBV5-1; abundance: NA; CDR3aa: CASSLGAGGEQYF
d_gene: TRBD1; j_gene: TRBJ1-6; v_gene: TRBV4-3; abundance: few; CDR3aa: CASSSRTGGRGSPLHF
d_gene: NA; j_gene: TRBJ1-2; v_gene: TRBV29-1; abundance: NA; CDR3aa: CSVEDPRGASYGYTF
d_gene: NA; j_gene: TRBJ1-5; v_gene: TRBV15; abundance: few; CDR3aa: CATRPGLPNQPQHF
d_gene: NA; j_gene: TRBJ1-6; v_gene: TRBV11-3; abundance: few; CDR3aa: CASSLLRDHSPLHF
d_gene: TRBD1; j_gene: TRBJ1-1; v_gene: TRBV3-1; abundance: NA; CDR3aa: CASSQGTGALGEAFF
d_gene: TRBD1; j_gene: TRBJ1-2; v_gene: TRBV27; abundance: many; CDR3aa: CASRTPGQGHYGYTF
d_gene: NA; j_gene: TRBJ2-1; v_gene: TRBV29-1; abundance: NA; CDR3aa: CSALKGGNEQFF
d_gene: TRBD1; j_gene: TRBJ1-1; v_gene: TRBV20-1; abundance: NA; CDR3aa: CSARGGQYTEAFF
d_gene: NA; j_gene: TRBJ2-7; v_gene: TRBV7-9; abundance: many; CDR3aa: CASSPGRFSYEQYF
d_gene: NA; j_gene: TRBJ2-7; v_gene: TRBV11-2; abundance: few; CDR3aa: CASSLKGSTYEQYF
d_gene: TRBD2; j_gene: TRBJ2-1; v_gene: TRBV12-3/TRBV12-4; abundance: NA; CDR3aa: CASSSSGVGGPQINEQFF
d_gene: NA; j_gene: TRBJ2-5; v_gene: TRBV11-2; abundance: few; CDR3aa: CASSSPPGETQYF
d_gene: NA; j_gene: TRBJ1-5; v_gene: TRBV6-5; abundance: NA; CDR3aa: CASSSDGRNQPQHF
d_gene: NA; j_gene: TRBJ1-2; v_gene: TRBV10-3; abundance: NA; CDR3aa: CAISSLDSYTF
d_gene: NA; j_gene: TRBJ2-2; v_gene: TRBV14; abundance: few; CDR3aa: CASSQRRRPNTGELFF
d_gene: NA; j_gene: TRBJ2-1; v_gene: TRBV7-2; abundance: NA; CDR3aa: CASSLGIGVDEQFF
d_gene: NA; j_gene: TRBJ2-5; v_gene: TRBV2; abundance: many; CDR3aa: CASSKGRQETQYF
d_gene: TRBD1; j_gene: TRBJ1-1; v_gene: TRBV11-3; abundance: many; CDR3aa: CASSSRTGAGTEAFF
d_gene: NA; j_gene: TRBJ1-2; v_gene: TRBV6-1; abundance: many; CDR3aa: CASRVSATRSNYGYTF
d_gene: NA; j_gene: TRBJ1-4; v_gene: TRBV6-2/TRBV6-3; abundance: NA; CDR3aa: CASSRWANEKLFF
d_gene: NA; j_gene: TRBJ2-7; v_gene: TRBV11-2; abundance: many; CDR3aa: CASSSGQDSSYEQYF
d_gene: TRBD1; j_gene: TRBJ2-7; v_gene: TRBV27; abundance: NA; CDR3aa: CARRKRDRGHEQYF
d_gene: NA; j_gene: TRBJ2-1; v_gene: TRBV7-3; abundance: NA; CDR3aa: CASSFMEGYNEQFF
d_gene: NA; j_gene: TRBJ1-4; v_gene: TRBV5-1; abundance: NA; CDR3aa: CASSLGPPATNEKLFF
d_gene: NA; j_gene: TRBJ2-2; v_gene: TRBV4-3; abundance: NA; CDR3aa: CARGVRYTGELFF
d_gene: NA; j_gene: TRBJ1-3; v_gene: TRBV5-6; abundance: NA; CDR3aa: CASSLRTVPGNTIYF
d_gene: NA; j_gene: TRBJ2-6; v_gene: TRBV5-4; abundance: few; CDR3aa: CASSEGLYSGANVLTF
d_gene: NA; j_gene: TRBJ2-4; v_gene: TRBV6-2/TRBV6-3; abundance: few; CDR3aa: CASSYTDGTVAKNIQYF
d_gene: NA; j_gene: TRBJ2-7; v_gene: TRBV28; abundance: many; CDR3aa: CASGEDVGGRYEQYF
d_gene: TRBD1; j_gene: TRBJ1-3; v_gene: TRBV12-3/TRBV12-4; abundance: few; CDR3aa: CASSLMTGGNTIYF